Described below is a single TCR beta chain sequence and its context. Its specificity is unknown. CDR1 is LGHDT and CDR2 is YNNKEL in the germline V gene (reference sequence). Trimming removed 0 bases at V and 0 bases at J, with 18 bases between. The CDR3 contains 18 residues. CD4+ T cells from unexposed donors were obtained before the COVID-19 pandemic (2011-2018). Isolation of CD4+ T cells took place after roughly nine days in culture. The sample originates from a study of CD4 T cells in relation to SARS-CoV-2 and coronaviruses. The table came from immunoSEQ multiplex PCR; TCRdb's copy has only in-frame clones and leaves some out. The profile shows 15,000 to 18,000 clones, approximately 73% of them singletons.

The chain links TRBV3-1 (or the pseudogene TRBV3-2) to TRBJ2-7, with a tentative D call TRBD2 (5 bases). Sequenced sample: CD4+ T cells from PBMCs, cultured in vitro. The receptor was isolated from a human donor in good health. In DNA, the CDR3 is TGTGCCAGCAGCCAAGAATTCGGTATGTACAGCGGCTCCTACGAGCAGTACTTC. Its protein product is CASSQEFGMYSGSYEQYF.